Below are 20 T cell receptor beta chains sequenced from a single sample in a study of response to subunit inactivated influenza vaccine (dated by TCRdb to 2016 to 2018). The library was produced with RT-PCR. For sequencing, an Illumina HiSeq 2500 was employed. In TCRdb, the public reads were trimmed at Q25 with fastp and aligned with MiXCR, with productive beta chains retained. Rows are unified per CDR3 protein, each entry keeping the most common DNA and genes. Counted in this sample were a few hundred thousand distinct CDR3 sequences; roughly 15% of them appeared once. The ten largest make up around 10% of the sample. The sequenced sample was PBMCs from blood, obtained about 11 days after vaccination. All receptors come from a man between 45 and 60 years old who received an inactivated influenza vaccine. Donor details come from another sample of the same person, matched by shared clones.

The V call is TRBV12-3 or TRBV12-4, the J call TRBJ1-4; D perhaps matches TRBD1 (5 bases). The V and J ends lost 5 bases and 5 bases respectively, with 12 bases between them. The CDR3 totals 14 residues. In nucleotides, the CDR3 is TGTGCCAGCAGTCCAGGGATGGGAAATGAAAAACTGTTTTTT. Amino acids: CASSPGMGNEKLFF.

This clonotype was found a few times. The chain is built from TRBV7-9 and TRBJ2-7; TRBD1 matches 8 bases. CDR3 length: 14 residues. V lost 5 bases to trimming and J lost 12 bases; unmatched junction nucleotides: 15. Germline values: CDR1 SEHNR, CDR2 FQNEAQ (reference sequence). The CDR3 DNA reads TGTGCCAGCAGCCCAGATCTCCAGGGGGCTTTTTGGTACTTC. It is translated as CASSPDLQGAFWYF. Complete variable domain (other parts from reference TRBV7-9 and TRBJ2-7): DTGVSQNPRHKITKRGQNVTFRCDPISEHNRLYWYRQTLGQGPEFLTYFQNEAQLEKSRLLSDRFSAERPKGSFSTLEIQRTEQGDSAMYLCASSPDLQGAFWYFGPGTRLTVT.

This chain connects TRBV29-1 to TRBJ1-2; the D is unclear. CDR1 and CDR2 (germline): SQVTM, ANQGSEA. The CDR3 covers 12 residues. V shed 6 bases and J shed 8 bases, with 16 bases lying between them. The CDR3 sequence: CSVVAPYGGYTF. CDR3 nucleotides: TGCAGCGTGGTGGCGCCGTATGGAGGCTACACCTTC.

V usage is TRBV2 and J usage is TRBJ1-6, with unresolved D. Looked up from germline, CDR1 is SNHLY and CDR2 is FYNNEI. CDR3 length: 13 amino acids. The V gene lost 5 bases and the J gene lost 8 bases, with 10 bases spanning the gap. The CDR3 nucleotides read TGTGCCAGCAGTCCGGACGGAGATTCACCCCTCCACTTT. This sequence encodes CASSPDGDSPLHF.

The chain is built from TRBV6-2 or TRBV6-3 and TRBJ1-6, with TRBD1 matching 8 bases. The CDR3 has 13 amino acids. CDR1 MNHEY and CDR2 SVGEGT come from the germline V gene. After removal of 8 bases from V and 6 bases from J, the junction contained 3 bases not matched to a gene. In DNA, the CDR3 is TGTGCCAGCCGGGACAGGAGTAATTCACCCCTCCACTTT. As protein: CASRDRSNSPLHF.

This clonotype was seen repeatedly, ten times or more. V gene TRBV9 combines with J gene TRBJ2-7; D perhaps matches TRBD1 (5 bases). Germline values: CDR1 SGDLS, CDR2 YYNGEE. V was cut by 0 bases and J by 0 bases, with 10 bases left in between. This CDR3 has 15 amino acids. CDR3 sequence: CASSVGWGSSYEQYF. The CDR3 DNA is TGTGCCAGCAGCGTAGGATGGGGCAGCTCCTACGAGCAGTACTTC. Filled out from reference TRBV9 and TRBJ2-7, the complete variable domain reads DSGVTQTPKHLITATGQRVTLRCSPRSGDLSVYWYQQSLDQGLQFLIQYYNGEERAKGNILERFSAQQFPDLHSELNLSSLELGDSALYFCASSVGWGSSYEQYFGPGTRLTVT.

The chain uses TRBV5-1 and TRBJ2-2; the D call may be TRBD1 or TRBD2 (5 bases each). Germline V gene lookup returns CDR1 SGHRS and CDR2 YFSETQ. The CDR3 has 16 residues. V lost 2 bases, J lost 4 bases, and 15 bases lay in between. This chain's CDR3 is CASSLGRDGRTGELFF. In DNA, the CDR3 is TGCGCCAGCAGCTTAGGCCGGGACGGCCGCACCGGGGAGCTGTTTTTT.

This chain uses TRBV12-3 or TRBV12-4 with TRBJ2-7, with TRBD1 as a possible D gene (5 bases). Trimming cost V 3 bases and J 2 bases, with 11 bases left between them. There are 14 residues in the CDR3. Here the CDR3 reads CASSFVGQPYEQYF. DNA for the CDR3: TGTGCCAGCAGTTTTGTGGGGCAGCCCTACGAGCAGTACTTC.

In its sample, this clonotype was seen a few times. The chain combines TRBV7-9 with TRBJ2-1; TRBD2 aligns across 9 bases. Per the germline V gene, CDR1 is SEHNR and CDR2 is FQNEAQ (reference sequence). With 5 bases clipped from V and 5 bases from J, the junction kept 10 bases outside the gene matches. The CDR3 runs to 16 residues. The DNA for the CDR3 is TGTGCCAGCAGCGCTCGGAGCGGGGGGACGAACAATGAGCAGTTCTTC. Its translation: CASSARSGGTNNEQFF.

In this sample, this clonotype turned up a few times. V usage is TRBV27 and J usage is TRBJ1-6; possible D gene TRBD1, 6 bases. Germline loops: CDR1 MNHEY, CDR2 SMNVEV (reference sequence). This CDR3 region has 15 residues. Trimming stripped 7 bases from V and 8 bases from J, with 18 bases between. The CDR3 sequence is CASTLFGTSYSPLHF. CDR3 bases: TGTGCCAGCACCCTCTTCGGGACATCTTATTCACCCCTCCACTTT.

This clonotype has more than one count but fewer than ten. V gene TRBV11-1 combines with J gene TRBJ2-1; 10 bases line up with TRBD2. This CDR3 has 18 residues. V shed 0 bases and J 8 bases; nucleotides not matched to a gene: 13. CDR1 is SGHAT, CDR2 FQDESV, per germline (reference sequence). DNA for the CDR3: TGTGCCAGCAGCTTAGCAGGCCTAGCGGGAGACTATCGGGATGAGCAGTTCTTC. Protein: CASSLAGLAGDYRDEQFF.

This clonotype was seen ten or more times. The rearrangement links TRBV5-1 to TRBJ2-5; D is ambiguous. Trimming took 1 base from V and 2 from J, leaving 9 bases between them. The CDR3 sequence is 14 residues long. CDR1 is SGHRS and CDR2 is YFSETQ in the germline V gene. CDR3 in DNA: TGCGCCAGCAGCTTGCAGTCAAGTCAAGAGACCCAGTACTTC. This encodes CASSLQSSQETQYF. Filled out from reference TRBV5-1 and TRBJ2-5, the complete variable domain reads KAGVTQTPRYLIKTRGQQVTLSCSPISGHRSVSWYQQTPGQGLQFLFEYFSETQRNKGNFPGRFSGRQFSNSRSEMNVSTLELGDSALYLCASSLQSSQETQYFGPGTRLLVL.

This clonotype was recorded many times. The chain uses TRBV10-3 and TRBJ2-1; 11 nucleotides align to TRBD1. This CDR3 is built from 14 residues. The V and J ends lost 6 bases and 8 bases, in that order; junction bases with no gene match: 6. Germline assignment: CDR1 ENHRY and CDR2 SYGVKD. The CDR3 reads CAIRRTGGLDEQFF. DNA for the CDR3: TGTGCCATCAGGAGGACAGGGGGCTTGGATGAGCAGTTCTTC.

This clonotype has a handful of counts. V usage is TRBV25-1 and J usage is TRBJ1-3, with D perhaps matching TRBD1 (5 bases). V was pared by 5 bases and J by 2 bases, with 7 bases between. The V gene's germline CDR1 is MGHDK and CDR2 SYGVNS. The CDR3 length is 13 residues. CDR3 sequence: CASSRGPGNTIYF. The CDR3, as DNA: TGTGCCAGCAGTAGGGGCCCTGGAAACACCATATATTTT.

This clonotype has ten or more counts. The chain is built from TRBV7-9 and TRBJ1-4; 9 bases align to TRBD1. The V and J ends lost 5 bases and 6 bases, in that order; junction bases with no gene match: 4. Looked up from germline, CDR1 is SEHNR and CDR2 is FQNEAQ (reference sequence). This CDR3 spans 14 amino acids. The CDR3 region is CASSPGQGDEKLFF. The CDR3 nucleotides are TGTGCCAGCAGCCCGGGACAGGGCGATGAAAAACTGTTTTTT.

This clonotype was counted only a few times. The J gene is TRBJ1-5, the V gene TRBV7-9, with 7 bases matching TRBD1. The CDR3 length is 12 residues. Germline CDR1 reads SEHNR; CDR2 reads FQNEAQ (reference sequence). Trimming at V came to 7 bases and at J to 9 bases, leaving 6 bases not matched to a gene. This chain's CDR3 is CASTTGESPQHF. As DNA, the CDR3 is TGTGCCAGCACCACAGGGGAATCGCCCCAGCATTTT.

There are many counts of this clonotype. The chain is built from TRBV29-1 and TRBJ2-5, with D perhaps matching TRBD2 (7 bases). V shed 7 bases and J shed 5 bases, with 17 bases lying between them. The CDR3 contains 13 residues. Germline V gene sequence: CDR1 SQVTM, CDR2 ANQGSEA. Here the CDR3 reads CSANGGAWETQYF. In nucleotides, the CDR3 is TGCAGCGCCAATGGGGGGGCGTGGGAGACCCAGTACTTC.

A few counts support this clonotype. V usage is TRBV5-1 and J usage is TRBJ2-3; perhaps TRBD2 as D (6 bases). Germline loops: CDR1 SGHRS, CDR2 YFSETQ. Trimming cost V 0 bases and J 4 bases, with 15 bases left between them. The CDR3 loop spans 16 amino acids. The CDR3 sequence: CASSLALTPGADTQYF. The CDR3 nucleotides are TGCGCCAGCAGCTTGGCCCTGACCCCGGGGGCAGATACGCAGTATTTT.

This chain links TRBV5-1 with TRBJ2-3; TRBD2 is a possible D gene (6 bases). V lost 3 bases, J lost 6 bases, and 20 bases lay in between. The CDR3 contains 16 residues. Germline V gives CDR1 SGHRS, CDR2 YFSETQ. The CDR3 loop reads CASSSYLLAGEDTQYF. The CDR3 nucleotides are TGCGCCAGCAGCTCATATCTACTAGCCGGGGAGGATACGCAGTATTTT. Full variable domain (outside the CDR3, taken from reference TRBV5-1 and TRBJ2-3): KAGVTQTPRYLIKTRGQQVTLSCSPISGHRSVSWYQQTPGQGLQFLFEYFSETQRNKGNFPGRFSGRQFSNSRSEMNVSTLELGDSALYLCASSSYLLAGEDTQYFGPGTRLTVL.

This clonotype came up many times. V is TRBV12-3 or TRBV12-4 and J is TRBJ2-3; 8 positions agree with TRBD2. J was trimmed by 4 bases and V by 7 bases; bases with no gene match: 4. CDR3 length equals 13 residues. The CDR3 spells CASMSRGADTQYF. CDR3 DNA sequence: TGTGCCAGCATGTCGCGGGGGGCAGATACGCAGTATTTT.